This TCR beta chain is from a study of T-cell memory formation after mild COVID-19. Overall study findings and caveats: Contracting CD4+ clones sat mainly in CM and EM; CD8+ in EMRA.

TCRdb processed the 5' RACE reads anew with MiXCR; each CDR3 protein has one entry. The data show about 400,000 distinct CDR3 sequences, approximately 24% seen once. J gave up 2 bases and V 2 bases, and 7 bases lay outside the gene matches. There are 15 residues in the CDR3. Germline-derived CDR1 and CDR2 are GTSNPN and SVGIG (reference sequence). This clonotype was seen only a few times. What it recognizes is unknown. The clonotype originates from an adult woman who had mild COVID-19 (a few samples of this study predate the infection). Cell type and time point are not known. The specimen sequenced was PBMCs or a T cell subset sorted from them (not recorded which). V gene TRBV30 combines with J gene TRBJ2-7; 9 nucleotides align to TRBD1. The CDR3 DNA sequence: TGTGCCTGGAGTCCTACCGGGACAGGGACCTACGAGCAGTACTTC. It codes for CAWSPTGTGTYEQYF. Full variable domain (rest looked up from reference TRBV30 and TRBJ2-7): SQTIHQWPATLVQPVGSPLSLECTVEGTSNPNLYWYRQAAGRGLQLLFYSVGIGQISSEVPQNLSASRPQDRQFILSSKKLLLSDSGFYLCAWSPTGTGTYEQYFGPGTRLTVT.